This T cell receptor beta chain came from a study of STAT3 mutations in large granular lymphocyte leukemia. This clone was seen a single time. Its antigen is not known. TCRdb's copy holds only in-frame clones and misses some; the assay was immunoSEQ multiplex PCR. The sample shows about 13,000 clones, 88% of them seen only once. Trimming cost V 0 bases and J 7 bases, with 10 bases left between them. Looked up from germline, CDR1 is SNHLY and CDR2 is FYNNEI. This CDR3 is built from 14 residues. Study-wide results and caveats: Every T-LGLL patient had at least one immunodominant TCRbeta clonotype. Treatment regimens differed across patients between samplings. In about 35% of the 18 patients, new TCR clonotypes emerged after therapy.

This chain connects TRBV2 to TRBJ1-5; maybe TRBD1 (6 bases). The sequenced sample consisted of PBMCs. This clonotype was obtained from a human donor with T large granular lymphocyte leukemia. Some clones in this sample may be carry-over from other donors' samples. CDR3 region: CASSEAAGEQPQHF. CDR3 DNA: TGTGCCAGCAGTGAAGCGGCAGGGGAACAGCCCCAGCATTTT.